This T cell receptor (beta chain) was sequenced for a study of T cell responses to AZD1222 COVID-19 vaccine. Method: immunoSEQ multiplex PCR; TCRdb's copy keeps in-frame clones and lacks some. Among 160,000 or so clones listed, about nine tenths were seen once. The germline gives CDR1 SGHRS, CDR2 YFSETQ. With V trimmed by 1 base and J by 3 bases, 2 bases remained unmatched. CDR3 length: 15 amino acids. The sequence was obtained from an adult who had recovered from COVID-19. The starting material was peripheral blood, obtained after recovery from COVID-19. The chain carries TRBV5-1 and TRBJ2-2; 8 positions match TRBD1. CDR3 protein: CASSLTGGHTGELFF. The CDR3 coding sequence is TGCGCCAGCAGCTTGACAGGGGGTCACACCGGGGAGCTGTTTTTT. Full variable domain (remainder filled in from reference TRBV5-1 and TRBJ2-2): KAGVTQTPRYLIKTRGQQVTLSCSPISGHRSVSWYQQTPGQGLQFLFEYFSETQRNKGNFPGRFSGRQFSNSRSEMNVSTLELGDSALYLCASSLTGGHTGELFFGEGSRLTVL.